The 26 T cell receptor beta chains below all came from one sample that was sequenced in a study of cytomegalovirus exposure and HLA in healthy donors. Profiled with immunoSEQ multiplex PCR; TCRdb holds only in-frame clones, not every one. The repertoire has roughly 140,000 clones, 80% to 90% of them found once; the top ten carry approximately 7.5%. Material for sequencing was PBMCs. The receptors were sampled from a woman aged 18-30 years in good health and CMV-seropositive.

The V and J genes are TRBV19 and TRBJ1-5; D may be TRBD1 (5 bases). The CDR3 runs 15 residues. The germline CDR1 and CDR2 sequences are LNHDA and SQIVND (reference sequence). V was pared by 7 bases and J by 2 bases, with 15 bases between. The CDR3 here is CASTLSGERNQPQHF. The CDR3 bases are TGTGCCAGTACCCTCTCGGGGGAACGCAATCAGCCCCAGCATTTT.

The chain couples TRBV27 to TRBJ1-6, with D possibly TRBD1 on 5 matching bases. V was shortened by 6 bases and J by 3 bases, with 12 bases between the two germline ends. The CDR3 extends over 15 amino acids. Germline values: CDR1 MNHEY, CDR2 SMNVEV (reference sequence). The CDR3 loop is CASRWGSVYNSPLHF. The CDR3 DNA sequence: TGTGCCAGCAGGTGGGGCAGCGTCTATAATTCACCCCTCCACTTT.

The CDR3 region has the DNA TGTGCCAGCAGCTTAACAGGGGGCAGGTACAATGAGCAGTTCTTC. Protein product: CASSLTGGRYNEQFF. V and J are TRBV7-3 and TRBJ2-1, with 7 bases fitting TRBD1. CDR3 length equals 15 residues. V shed 0 bases, J shed 4 bases, and the junction held 3 bases outside the gene matches. Germline V lookup: CDR1 SGHTA, CDR2 FQGTGA. Variable domain in full (rest from reference TRBV7-3 and TRBJ2-1): GAGVSQTPSNKVTEKGKYVELRCDPISGHTALYWYRQSLGQGPEFLIYFQGTGAADDSGLPNDRFFAVRPEGSVSTLKIQRTERGDSAVYLCASSLTGGRYNEQFFGPGTRLTVL.

The rearrangement links TRBV7-2 to TRBJ2-2; weak D call: TRBD1 (6 bases). The length of the CDR3 is 14 residues. The germline CDR1 and CDR2 sequences are SGHTA and FQGNSA. Trimming took off 1 base at V and 5 bases at J, with 8 bases between the two ends. The CDR3 spells CASSLGGPTGELFF. DNA of the CDR3: TGTGCCAGCAGCTTAGGGGGGCCTACCGGGGAGCTGTTTTTT. The full variable domain, with the rest looked up from reference TRBV7-2 and TRBJ2-2, is GAGVSQSPSNKVTEKGKDVELRCDPISGHTALYWYRQSLGQGLEFLIYFQGNSAPDKSGLPSDRFSAERTGGSVSTLTIQRTQQEDSAVYLCASSLGGPTGELFFGEGSRLTVL.

The rearrangement uses TRBV5-3 and TRBJ2-7; the match to TRBD2 covers 8 bases. TRBV5-3 is classed as an ORF, of uncertain function. CDR3 length equals 15 residues. J gave up 5 bases and V 4 bases, and 11 bases lay outside the gene matches. CDR3 coding DNA: TGTGCCAGAAGCCGAAAGCGGGAGCTCAGGAACGAGCAGTACTTC. Translated, it gives CARSRKRELRNEQYF.

This clone was observed once. The chain couples TRBV28 to TRBJ2-3, with 7 positions matching TRBD1. J lost 1 base, V lost 7 bases, and 17 bases had no gene match. CDR1 and CDR2 (germline): MDHEN, SYDVKM. The CDR3 is made up of 18 amino acids. The CDR3 reads CASIFEGYRGRGTDTQYF. CDR3 DNA: TGTGCCAGCATCTTTGAGGGTTACAGGGGTCGGGGCACAGATACGCAGTATTTT.

The chain is built from TRBV10-3 and TRBJ2-5; D gene uncertain. Germline values: CDR1 ENHRY, CDR2 SYGVKD. This CDR3 is 11 amino acids long. V shed 11 bases and J shed 1 base, with 8 bases lying between them. The CDR3 region has the DNA TGTGCCTCAAGGAGCCAAGAGACCCAGTACTTC. It yields the protein CASRSQETQYF.

This chain uses TRBV4-3 with TRBJ2-7; 8 bases are a match to TRBD2. The CDR3 loop spans 17 amino acids. V lost 3 bases and J lost 7; bases outside the gene matches: 17. CDR1 is LGHNA, CDR2 YSLEER, per germline. CDR3 region: CASSQAQGRGGREEQYF. DNA for the CDR3: TGCGCCAGCAGCCAGGCCCAGGGTCGGGGGGGCAGGGAGGAGCAGTACTTC.

This clone was picked up one time. The chain couples TRBV18 to TRBJ1-3; D is possibly TRBD1 (5 bases). This CDR3 is 16 amino acids long. Germline CDR1 is KGHSH and CDR2 is LQKENI. V lost 3 bases and J 0 bases, leaving 12 bases between the germline ends. CDR3 sequence: CASSPGTSVSGNTIYF. The CDR3 DNA sequence: TGTGCCAGCTCACCCGGGACTAGCGTCTCTGGAAACACCATATATTTT.

This clone was picked up a small number of times. The chain has TRBV6-6 and TRBJ2-2; TRBD1 agrees at 8 bases. The V and J ends lost 2 bases and 6 bases, in that order; junction bases with no gene match: 5. This CDR3 spans 15 amino acids. CDR1 and CDR2 (germline): MNHNY, SVGAGI (reference sequence). In nucleotides, the CDR3 is TGTGCCAGCAGTTACAGTCAGGGGGCGGCCGGGGAGCTGTTTTTT. Amino acids: CASSYSQGAAGELFF.

The CDR3 sequence is CASSQPLRLAENTDTQYF. In nucleotides, the CDR3 is TGCGCCAGCAGCCAACCACTCCGACTAGCGGAAAACACAGATACGCAGTATTTT. The chain recombines TRBV4-1 with TRBJ2-3; 9 bases line up with TRBD2. This CDR3 comprises 18 residues. Germline V gives CDR1 MGHRA, CDR2 YSYEKL. Losses at the gene ends were 2 bases for V and 2 bases for J; bases not matched to a gene: 11.

The chain couples TRBV10-1 to TRBJ2-5; a possible D gene is TRBD1 (5 bases). Germline V lookup: CDR1 WNHNN, CDR2 SYGVQD (reference sequence). This CDR3 comprises 14 residues. V lost 5 bases to trimming and J lost 7 bases, with 17 bases between them. This CDR3 is CASSTGGGLGTQYF. CDR3 sequence (DNA): TGCGCCAGCAGTACAGGCGGTGGTCTAGGGACCCAGTACTTC.

J is TRBJ2-7 and V is TRBV6-1, with 8 bases aligning to TRBD1. The ends lost 7 bases at V and 2 bases at J; junction bases unmatched: 7. Germline V gene sequence: CDR1 MNHNS, CDR2 SASEGT. The CDR3 has 14 amino acids. For the CDR3, the DNA is TGTGCCAGCACCAGGACAGGGCAGACCTACGAGCAGTACTTC. Translation: CASTRTGQTYEQYF.

The CDR3 coding sequence is TGTGCCAGCAGTCAACACAACAGGGGGCAGCGTGGCTACACCTTC. Encoded protein: CASSQHNRGQRGYTF. This sequence joins TRBV6-1 and TRBJ1-2; 9 bases are shared with TRBD1. Per germline, CDR1 MNHNS and CDR2 SASEGT. The trim removed 5 bases at V and 7 bases at J, leaving 11 bases unmatched. This CDR3 is built from 15 residues.

The sample holds a few counts of this clone. The J gene is TRBJ2-7, the V gene TRBV7-9; 7 positions match TRBD1. This CDR3 contains 15 residues. Germline V gene sequence: CDR1 SEHNR, CDR2 FQNEAQ (reference sequence). Trimming removed 4 bases from V and 4 bases from J; junction bases left unmatched: 10. The CDR3: CASSSPGTAYYEQYF. CDR3 sequence (DNA): TGTGCCAGCAGCTCACCCGGGACAGCGTATTACGAGCAGTACTTC.

The V gene is TRBV6-5, the J gene TRBJ2-5; D is possibly TRBD1 (6 bases). CDR3 length: 14 residues. V was clipped by 5 bases and J by 2 bases, with 12 bases between them. CDR1 and CDR2 from the germline V gene are MNHEY and SVGAGI. The CDR3 spells CASSLTGGQETQYF. The CDR3 DNA reads TGTGCCAGCAGTCTGACAGGTGGGCAAGAGACCCAGTACTTC.

The CDR3 region has the DNA TGTGCCAGCACTAGCGGGAGGCGGGAGACCCAGTACTTC. This translates into CASTSGRRETQYF. The chain couples TRBV2 to TRBJ2-5; 11 positions match TRBD2. V trimming: 7 bases; J trimming: 5 bases; junction bases outside the gene matches: 3. Per germline, CDR1 SNHLY and CDR2 FYNNEI. The CDR3 sequence is 13 residues long.

This sequence joins TRBV11-2 and TRBJ1-1; D unresolved. The CDR3 is 16 amino acids. The V gene lost 1 base and the J gene lost 8 bases, with 20 bases spanning the gap. Germline lookup yields CDR1 SGHAT and CDR2 FQNNGV. In nucleotides, the CDR3 is TGTGCCAGCAGCTTAGGGTCGTCGGCCCGGGGTGGGGAAGCTTTCTTT. It encodes CASSLGSSARGGEAFF. The full variable domain, rest sourced from reference TRBV11-2 and TRBJ1-1, is EAGVAQSPRYKIIEKRQSVAFWCNPISGHATLYWYQQILGQGPKLLIQFQNNGVVDDSQLPKDRFSAERLKGVDSTLKIQPAKLEDSAVYLCASSLGSSARGGEAFFGQGTRLTVV.

The rearrangement joins TRBV5-1 to TRBJ2-1; 13 bases fit TRBD2. J lost 5 bases, V lost 4 bases, and 3 bases had no gene match. The V gene's germline CDR1 is SGHRS and CDR2 YFSETQ. This CDR3 has 15 amino acids. The CDR3 nucleotides are TGCGCCAGCAGCGGACTAGCGGGGGCCAACAATGAGCAGTTCTTC. Translating it yields CASSGLAGANNEQFF.

The J gene is TRBJ2-7, the V gene TRBV28, with 10 bases aligning to TRBD1. Germline V lookup: CDR1 MDHEN, CDR2 SYDVKM. CDR3 length: 14 amino acids. The trim removed 5 bases at V and 4 bases at J, leaving 5 bases unmatched. CDR3 coding DNA: TGTGCCAGCAGTCAAAAGGGACAGGGGTACGAGCAGTACTTC. Its protein product is CASSQKGQGYEQYF.

The gene calls are TRBV5-1 and TRBJ2-1; TRBD2 matches at 12 bases. V shed 5 bases, J shed 8 bases, and the junction held 5 bases outside the gene matches. Germline values: CDR1 SGHRS, CDR2 YFSETQ. This CDR3 is built from 14 residues. CDR3 protein: CASRTSGRGDEQFF. CDR3 DNA sequence: TGCGCCAGCAGGACTAGCGGGAGAGGGGATGAGCAGTTCTTC.

J is TRBJ2-3 and V is TRBV15; TRBD2 agrees at 14 bases. The ends lost 5 bases at V and 0 bases at J; junction bases unmatched: 10. This CDR3 has 19 residues. Germline V gene data show CDR1 as LNHNV and CDR2 as YYDKDF (reference sequence). The CDR3 region is CATSAPRTSGGSSTDTQYF. The CDR3 region has the DNA TGTGCCACCAGCGCCCCGCGGACTAGCGGGGGGTCTAGCACAGATACGCAGTATTTT.

The CDR3 nucleotides read TGTGCCAGCAGCTTAGCGACAGGGGGAGAGACCCAGTACTTC. It encodes CASSLATGGETQYF. This chain links TRBV7-2 with TRBJ2-5; the match to TRBD1 covers 9 bases. The V gene end was trimmed by 0 bases and the J gene end by 4 bases; junction bases not matched to a gene: 0. Germline-derived CDR1 and CDR2 are SGHTA and FQGNSA. The CDR3 runs 14 residues. Full variable domain (rest looked up from reference TRBV7-2 and TRBJ2-5): GAGVSQSPSNKVTEKGKDVELRCDPISGHTALYWYRQSLGQGLEFLIYFQGNSAPDKSGLPSDRFSAERTGGSVSTLTIQRTQQEDSAVYLCASSLATGGETQYFGPGTRLLVL.

The J gene is TRBJ1-2, the V gene TRBV14; TRBD1 aligns across 7 bases. The germline CDR1 and CDR2 sequences are SGHDN and FVKESK. Unmatched junction bases numbered 9, after V lost 4 bases and J lost 4 bases. CDR3 length equals 15 residues. DNA of the CDR3: TGTGCCAGCAGCCCCGACAGGGTGGGATCCTATGGCTACACCTTC. Its protein product is CASSPDRVGSYGYTF.

This clone was counted a few times. J is TRBJ2-2 and V is TRBV11-2; 7 nucleotides match TRBD2. The germline gives CDR1 SGHAT, CDR2 FQNNGV. The length of the CDR3 is 15 residues. Losses at the gene ends were 1 base for V and 7 bases for J; bases not matched to a gene: 6. CDR3 residues: CASSLAAGAGGELFF. The CDR3 bases are TGTGCCAGCAGCTTAGCGGCGGGAGCTGGCGGGGAGCTGTTTTTT.

The sample holds one count of this clone. The J gene is TRBJ1-2, the V gene TRBV4-3; 8 bases are shared with TRBD1. Germline lookup yields CDR1 LGHNA and CDR2 YSLEER. The CDR3 sequence is 13 residues long. With V trimmed by 4 bases and J by 3 bases, 1 base remained unmatched. CDR3 DNA: TGCGCCAGCAGCCCGGGACAGGACTATGGCTACACCTTC. Its protein product is CASSPGQDYGYTF.